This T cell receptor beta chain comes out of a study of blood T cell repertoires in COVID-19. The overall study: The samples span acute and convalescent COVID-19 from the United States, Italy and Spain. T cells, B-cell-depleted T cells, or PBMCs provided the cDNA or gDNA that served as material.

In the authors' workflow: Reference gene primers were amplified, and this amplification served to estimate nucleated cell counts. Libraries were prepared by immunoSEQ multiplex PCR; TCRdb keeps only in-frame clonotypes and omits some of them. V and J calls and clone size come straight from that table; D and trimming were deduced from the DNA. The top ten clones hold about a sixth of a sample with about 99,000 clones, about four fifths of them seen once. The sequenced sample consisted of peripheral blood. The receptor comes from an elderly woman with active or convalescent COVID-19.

The CDR3 sequence: CASHPGVRSTDTQYF. CDR3 coding DNA: TGTGCCAGCCACCCGGGGGTTCGGAGCACAGATACGCAGTATTTT. J is TRBJ2-3 and V is TRBV6-5, with D possibly being TRBD2 (6 bases). V lost 8 bases, J lost 0 bases, and 15 bases lay in between. Per the germline V gene, CDR1 is MNHEY and CDR2 is SVGAGI. The CDR3 contains 15 residues.